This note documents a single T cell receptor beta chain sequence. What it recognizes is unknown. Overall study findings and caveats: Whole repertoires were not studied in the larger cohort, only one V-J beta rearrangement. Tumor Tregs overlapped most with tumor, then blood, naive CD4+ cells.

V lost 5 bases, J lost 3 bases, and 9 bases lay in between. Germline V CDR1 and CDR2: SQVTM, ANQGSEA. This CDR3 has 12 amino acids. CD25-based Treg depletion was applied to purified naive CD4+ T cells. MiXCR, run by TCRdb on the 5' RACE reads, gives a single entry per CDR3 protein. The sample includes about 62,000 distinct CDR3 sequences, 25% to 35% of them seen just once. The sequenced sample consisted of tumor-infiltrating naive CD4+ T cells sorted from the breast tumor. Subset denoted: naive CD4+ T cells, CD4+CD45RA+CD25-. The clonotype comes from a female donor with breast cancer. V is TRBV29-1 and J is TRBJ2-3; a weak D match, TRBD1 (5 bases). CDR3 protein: CSVSKGTDTQYF. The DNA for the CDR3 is TGCAGCGTTTCGAAGGGGACAGATACGCAGTATTTT.